This T cell receptor (beta chain) was identified in a study of blood T cell repertoires in COVID-19. Turning to the study itself: The United States, Italy and Spain provided the acute and convalescent COVID-19 samples.

Germline V gene lookup returns CDR1 SGHTA and CDR2 FQGTGA. This CDR3 spans 13 amino acids. V dropped 5 bases and J dropped 6; count of bases not matched to a gene: 3. Participants were placed into cohorts based on the clinical history they reported. Recovered status applied to Cohort 3 donors who had two consecutive negative PCRs. It also applied to those with clearance or with symptom resolution. Per the study methods: Researchers report that nucleated cell counts were estimated from reference gene primer amplification. Profiled with immunoSEQ multiplex PCR; TCRdb holds only in-frame clones, not every one. V and J calls and clone size are as listed in that table; D and trimming were resolved from the DNA. The sample consists of 150,000 to 250,000 clones, roughly 87% of them appearing once.

The V call is TRBV7-3, the J call TRBJ2-1; 8 bases agree with TRBD1. The sample taken for sequencing was PBMCs or T cells enriched from blood (not recorded which). The clonotype originates from a young woman who had recovered from COVID-19. The CDR3 here is CASSLDRVNEQFF. Here the CDR3 DNA reads TGTGCCAGCAGCCTGGACAGGGTCAATGAGCAGTTCTTC.